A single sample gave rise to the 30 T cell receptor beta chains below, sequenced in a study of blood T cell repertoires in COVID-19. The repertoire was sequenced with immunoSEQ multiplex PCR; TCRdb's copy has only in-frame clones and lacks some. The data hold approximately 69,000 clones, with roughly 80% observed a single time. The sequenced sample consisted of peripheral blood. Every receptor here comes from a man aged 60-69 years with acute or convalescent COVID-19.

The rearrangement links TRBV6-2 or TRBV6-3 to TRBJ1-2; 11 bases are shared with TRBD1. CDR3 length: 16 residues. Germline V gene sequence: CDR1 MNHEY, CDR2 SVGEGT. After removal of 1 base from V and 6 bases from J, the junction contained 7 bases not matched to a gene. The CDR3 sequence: CASSYFSGTGGDGYTF. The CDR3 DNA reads TGTGCCAGCAGTTACTTTTCCGGGACAGGGGGAGATGGCTACACCTTC.

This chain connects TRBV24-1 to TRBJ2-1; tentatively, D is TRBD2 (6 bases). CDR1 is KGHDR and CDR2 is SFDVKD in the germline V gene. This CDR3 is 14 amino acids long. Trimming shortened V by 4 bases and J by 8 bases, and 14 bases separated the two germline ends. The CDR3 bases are TGTGCCACCAGTGACAGACTAGTTGGCTATGAGCAGTTCTTC. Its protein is CATSDRLVGYEQFF.

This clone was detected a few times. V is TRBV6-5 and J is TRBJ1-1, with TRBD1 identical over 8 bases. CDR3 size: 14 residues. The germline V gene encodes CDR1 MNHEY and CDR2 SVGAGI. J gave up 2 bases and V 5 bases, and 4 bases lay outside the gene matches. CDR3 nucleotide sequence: TGTGCCAGCAGTCGGACAGGGCAAAACACTGAAGCTTTCTTT. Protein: CASSRTGQNTEAFF.

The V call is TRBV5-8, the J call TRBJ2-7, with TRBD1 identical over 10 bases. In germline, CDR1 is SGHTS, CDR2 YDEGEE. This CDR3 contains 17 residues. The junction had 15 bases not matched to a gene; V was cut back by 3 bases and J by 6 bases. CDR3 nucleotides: TGTGCCAGCAGCTCGGGACAGGGGATCAAAAGGGGGGGCGAGCAGTACTTC. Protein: CASSSGQGIKRGGEQYF.

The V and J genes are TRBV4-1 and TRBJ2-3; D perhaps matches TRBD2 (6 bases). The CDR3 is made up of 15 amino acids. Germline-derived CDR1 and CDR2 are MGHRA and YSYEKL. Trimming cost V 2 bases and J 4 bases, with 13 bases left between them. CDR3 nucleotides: TGCGCCAGCAGCCAATCCCTAGCGAGCGCAGATACGCAGTATTTT. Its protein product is CASSQSLASADTQYF.

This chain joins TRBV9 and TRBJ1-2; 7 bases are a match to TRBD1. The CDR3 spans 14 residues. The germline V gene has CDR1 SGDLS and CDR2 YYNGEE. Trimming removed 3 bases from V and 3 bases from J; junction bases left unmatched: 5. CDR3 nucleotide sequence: TGTGCCAGCAGCGAGGGACAGAGGGACTATGGCTACACCTTC. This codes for CASSEGQRDYGYTF.

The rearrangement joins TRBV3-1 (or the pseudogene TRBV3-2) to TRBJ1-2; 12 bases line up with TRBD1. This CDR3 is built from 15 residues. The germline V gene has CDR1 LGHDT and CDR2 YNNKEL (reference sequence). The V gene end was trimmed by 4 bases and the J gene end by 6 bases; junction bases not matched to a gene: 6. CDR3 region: CASSRGTGGADGYTF. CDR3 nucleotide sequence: TGTGCCAGCAGCCGAGGGACAGGGGGCGCCGATGGCTACACCTTC.

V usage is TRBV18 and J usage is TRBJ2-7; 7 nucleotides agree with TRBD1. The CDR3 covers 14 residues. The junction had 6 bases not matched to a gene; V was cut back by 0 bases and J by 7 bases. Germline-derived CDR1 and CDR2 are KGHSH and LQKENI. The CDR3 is CASSPPSRGREQYF. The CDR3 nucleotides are TGTGCCAGCTCACCACCGAGCAGGGGGAGAGAGCAGTACTTC.

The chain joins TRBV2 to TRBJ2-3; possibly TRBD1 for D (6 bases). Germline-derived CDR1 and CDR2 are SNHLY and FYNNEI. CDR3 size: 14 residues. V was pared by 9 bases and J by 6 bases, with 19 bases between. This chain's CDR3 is CARVGQRGSDTQYF. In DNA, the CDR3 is TGTGCCAGGGTAGGACAGAGAGGATCCGATACGCAGTATTTT.

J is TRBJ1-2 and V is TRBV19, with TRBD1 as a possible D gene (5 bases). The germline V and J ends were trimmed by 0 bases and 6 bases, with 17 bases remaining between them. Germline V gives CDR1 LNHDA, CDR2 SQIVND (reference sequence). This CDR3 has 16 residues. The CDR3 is CASSIDSSGRENGYTF. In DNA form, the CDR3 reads TGTGCCAGTAGTATAGACTCGTCGGGACGGGAGAATGGCTACACCTTC.

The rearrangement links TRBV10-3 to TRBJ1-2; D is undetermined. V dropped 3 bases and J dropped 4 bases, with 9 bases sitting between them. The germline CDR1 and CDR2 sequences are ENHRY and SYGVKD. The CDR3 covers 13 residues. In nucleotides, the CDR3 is TGTGCCATCAGTGACACACGTTCCTATGGCTACACCTTC. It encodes CAISDTRSYGYTF.

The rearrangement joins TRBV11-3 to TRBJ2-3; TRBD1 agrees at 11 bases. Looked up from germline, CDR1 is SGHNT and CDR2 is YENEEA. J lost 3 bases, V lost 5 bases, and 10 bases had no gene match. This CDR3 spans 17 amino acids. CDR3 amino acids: CASSNGTGGFRTDTQYF. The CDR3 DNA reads TGTGCCAGCAGCAACGGGACAGGGGGGTTTAGGACAGATACGCAGTATTTT.

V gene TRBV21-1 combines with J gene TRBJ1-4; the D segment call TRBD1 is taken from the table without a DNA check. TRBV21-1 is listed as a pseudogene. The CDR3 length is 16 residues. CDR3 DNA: TGTGCCAGCAGCCAGGGACAGGGGGGGACTAATGAAAAACTGTTTTTT. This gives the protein CASSQGQGGTNEKLFF.

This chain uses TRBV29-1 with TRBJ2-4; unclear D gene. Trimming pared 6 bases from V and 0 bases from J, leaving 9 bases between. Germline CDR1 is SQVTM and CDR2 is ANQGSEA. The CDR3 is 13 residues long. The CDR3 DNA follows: TGCAGCGTCCGACAAGGAGCCAAAAACATTCAGTACTTC. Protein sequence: CSVRQGAKNIQYF. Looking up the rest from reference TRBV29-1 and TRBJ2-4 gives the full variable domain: SAVISQKPSRDICQRGTSLTIQCQVDSQVTMMFWYRQQPGQSLTLIATANQGSEATYESGFVIDKFPISRPNLTFSTLTVSNMSPEDSSIYLCSVRQGAKNIQYFGAGTRLSVL.

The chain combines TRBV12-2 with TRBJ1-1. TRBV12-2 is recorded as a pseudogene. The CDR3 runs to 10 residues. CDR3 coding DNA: TGTGCAAGTCGCTTAGTAGAAGCTTTCTTT. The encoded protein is CASRLVEAFF.

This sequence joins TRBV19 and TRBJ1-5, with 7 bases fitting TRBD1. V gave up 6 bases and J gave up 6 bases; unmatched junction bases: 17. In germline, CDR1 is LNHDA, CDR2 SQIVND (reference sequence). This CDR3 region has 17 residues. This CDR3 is CASREKRQTGKGQPQHF. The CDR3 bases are TGTGCCAGTAGGGAGAAACGACAGACAGGGAAAGGTCAGCCCCAGCATTTT.

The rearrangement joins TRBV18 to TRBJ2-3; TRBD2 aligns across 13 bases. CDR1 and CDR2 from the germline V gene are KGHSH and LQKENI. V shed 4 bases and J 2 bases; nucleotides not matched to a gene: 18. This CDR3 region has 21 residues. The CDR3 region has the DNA TGTGCCAGCTCACTTTACCTCTTGGGGACTAGCGGGAAGTTCATCACAGATACGCAGTATTTT. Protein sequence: CASSLYLLGTSGKFITDTQYF.

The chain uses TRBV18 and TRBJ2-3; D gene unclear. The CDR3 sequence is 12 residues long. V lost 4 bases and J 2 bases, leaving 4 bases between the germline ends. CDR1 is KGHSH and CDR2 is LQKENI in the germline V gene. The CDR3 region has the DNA TGTGCCAGCTCACTCCTCACAGATACGCAGTATTTT. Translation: CASSLLTDTQYF.

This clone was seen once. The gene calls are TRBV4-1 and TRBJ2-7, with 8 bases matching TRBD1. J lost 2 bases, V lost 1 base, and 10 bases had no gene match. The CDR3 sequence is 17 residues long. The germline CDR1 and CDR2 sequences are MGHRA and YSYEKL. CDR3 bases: TGCGCCAGCAGCCAAGGGACAGGGTCAGCAGGAACCTACGAGCAGTACTTC. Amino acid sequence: CASSQGTGSAGTYEQYF.

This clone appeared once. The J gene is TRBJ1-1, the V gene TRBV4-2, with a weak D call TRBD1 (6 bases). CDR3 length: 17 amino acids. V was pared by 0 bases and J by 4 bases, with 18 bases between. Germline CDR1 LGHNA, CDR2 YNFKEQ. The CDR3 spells CASSQDGRGHPPTEAFF. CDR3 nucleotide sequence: TGTGCCAGCAGCCAAGATGGTCGGGGACACCCTCCCACTGAAGCTTTCTTT.

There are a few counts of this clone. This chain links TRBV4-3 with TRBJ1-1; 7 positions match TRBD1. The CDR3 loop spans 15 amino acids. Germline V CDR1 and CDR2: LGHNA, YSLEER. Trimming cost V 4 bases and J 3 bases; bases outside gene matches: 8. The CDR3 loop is CASSLSGTVDTEAFF. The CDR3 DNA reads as TGCGCCAGCAGCCTCTCCGGGACAGTAGACACTGAAGCTTTCTTT.

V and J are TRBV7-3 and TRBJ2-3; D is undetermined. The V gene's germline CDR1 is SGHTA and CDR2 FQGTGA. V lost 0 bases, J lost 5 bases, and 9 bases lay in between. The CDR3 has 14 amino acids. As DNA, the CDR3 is TGTGCCAGCAGCTTAACCTCCAGTCTAGATACGCAGTATTTT. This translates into CASSLTSSLDTQYF.

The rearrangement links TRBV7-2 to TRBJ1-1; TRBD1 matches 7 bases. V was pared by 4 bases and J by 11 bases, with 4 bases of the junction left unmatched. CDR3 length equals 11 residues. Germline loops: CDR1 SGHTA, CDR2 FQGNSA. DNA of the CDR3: TGTGCCAGCAGCTCAACAGGGGCCGCTTTCTTT. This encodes CASSSTGAAFF.

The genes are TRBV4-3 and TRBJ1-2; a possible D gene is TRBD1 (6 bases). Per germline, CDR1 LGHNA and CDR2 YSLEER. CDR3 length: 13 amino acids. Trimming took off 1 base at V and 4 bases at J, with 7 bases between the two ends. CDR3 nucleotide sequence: TGCGCCAGCAGCCAAGGACAGGTCTATGGCTACACCTTC. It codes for CASSQGQVYGYTF.

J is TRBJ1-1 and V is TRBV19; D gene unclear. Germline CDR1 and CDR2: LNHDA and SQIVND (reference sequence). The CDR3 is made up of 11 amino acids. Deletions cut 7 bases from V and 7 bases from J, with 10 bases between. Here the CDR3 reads CASISRDEAFF. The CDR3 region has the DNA TGTGCCAGTATCTCGAGAGATGAAGCTTTCTTT.

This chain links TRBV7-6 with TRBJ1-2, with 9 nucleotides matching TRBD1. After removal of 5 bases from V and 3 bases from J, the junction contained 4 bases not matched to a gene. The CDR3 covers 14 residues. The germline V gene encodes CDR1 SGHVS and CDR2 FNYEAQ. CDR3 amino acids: CASSPWTGDYGYTF. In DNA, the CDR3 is TGTGCCAGCAGCCCGTGGACAGGGGACTATGGCTACACCTTC.

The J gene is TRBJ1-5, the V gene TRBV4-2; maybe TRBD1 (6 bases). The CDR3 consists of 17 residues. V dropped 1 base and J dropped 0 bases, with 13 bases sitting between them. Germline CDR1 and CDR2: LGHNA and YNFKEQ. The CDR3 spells CASSQVRDTLSNQPQHF. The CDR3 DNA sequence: TGTGCCAGCAGCCAAGTAAGGGACACGCTTAGCAATCAGCCCCAGCATTTT.

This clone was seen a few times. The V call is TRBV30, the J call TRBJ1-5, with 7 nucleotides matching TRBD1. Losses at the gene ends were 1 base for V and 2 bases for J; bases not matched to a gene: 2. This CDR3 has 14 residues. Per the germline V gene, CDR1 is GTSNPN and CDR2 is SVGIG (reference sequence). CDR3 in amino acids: CAWSGQGGNQPQHF. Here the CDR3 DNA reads TGTGCCTGGAGTGGACAGGGAGGCAATCAGCCCCAGCATTTT.

The CDR3 coding sequence is TGTGCCATCTCACCCGCGGGGGTTCTCTCCTACGAGCAGTACTTC. Protein sequence: CAISPAGVLSYEQYF. The V gene is TRBV28, the J gene TRBJ2-7; 7 bases map to TRBD2. The CDR3 spans 15 residues. The junction had 12 bases not matched to a gene; V was cut back by 10 bases and J by 0 bases. Germline V lookup: CDR1 MDHEN, CDR2 SYDVKM.

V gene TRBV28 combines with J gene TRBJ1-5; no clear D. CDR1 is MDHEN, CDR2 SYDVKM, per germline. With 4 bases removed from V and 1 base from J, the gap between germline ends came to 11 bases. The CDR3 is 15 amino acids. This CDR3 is CASSYPGSSNQPQHF. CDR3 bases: TGTGCCAGCAGTTATCCAGGTTCCAGCAATCAGCCCCAGCATTTT.